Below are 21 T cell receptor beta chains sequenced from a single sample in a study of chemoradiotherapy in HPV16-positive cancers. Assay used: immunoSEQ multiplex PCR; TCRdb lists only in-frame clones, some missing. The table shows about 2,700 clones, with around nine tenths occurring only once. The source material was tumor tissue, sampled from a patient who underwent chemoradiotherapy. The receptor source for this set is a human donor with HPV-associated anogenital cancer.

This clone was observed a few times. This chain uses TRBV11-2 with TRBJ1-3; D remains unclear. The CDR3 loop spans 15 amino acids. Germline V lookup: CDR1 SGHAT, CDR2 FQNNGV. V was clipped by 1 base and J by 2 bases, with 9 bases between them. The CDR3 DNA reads TGTGCCAGCAGCTTAGGGGCTACAGCTGGAAACACCATATATTTT. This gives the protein CASSLGATAGNTIYF. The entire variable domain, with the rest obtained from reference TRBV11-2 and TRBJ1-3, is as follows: EAGVAQSPRYKIIEKRQSVAFWCNPISGHATLYWYQQILGQGPKLLIQFQNNGVVDDSQLPKDRFSAERLKGVDSTLKIQPAKLEDSAVYLCASSLGATAGNTIYFGEGSWLTVV.

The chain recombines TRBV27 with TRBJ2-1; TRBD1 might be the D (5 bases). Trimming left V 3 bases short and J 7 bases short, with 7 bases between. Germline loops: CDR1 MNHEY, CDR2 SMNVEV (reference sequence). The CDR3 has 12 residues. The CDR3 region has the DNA TGTGCCAGCAGTTTCACAGGAAATGAGCAGTTCTTC. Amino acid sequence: CASSFTGNEQFF.

The chain's CDR3 is CASSLYSRSDTQYF. The CDR3 region has the DNA TGTGCCAGCAGCTTATACTCCAGATCAGATACGCAGTATTTT. The rearrangement joins TRBV7-9 to TRBJ2-3; D is unclear. The V end was cut by 2 bases, the J end by 4 bases, with 10 bases between. The length of the CDR3 is 14 residues. Germline CDR1 reads SEHNR; CDR2 reads FQNEAQ (reference sequence).

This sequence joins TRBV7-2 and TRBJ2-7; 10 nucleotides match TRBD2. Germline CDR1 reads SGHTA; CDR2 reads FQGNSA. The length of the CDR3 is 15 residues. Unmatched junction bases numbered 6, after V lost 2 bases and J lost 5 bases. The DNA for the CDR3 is TGTGCCAGCAGCTTATACGGGACTAGCGTTAACGAGCAGTACTTC. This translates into CASSLYGTSVNEQYF.

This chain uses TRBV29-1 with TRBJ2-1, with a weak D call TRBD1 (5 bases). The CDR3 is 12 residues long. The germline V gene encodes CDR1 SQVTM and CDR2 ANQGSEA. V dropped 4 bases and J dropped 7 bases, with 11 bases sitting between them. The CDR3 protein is CSVAKGWNEQFF. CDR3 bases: TGCAGCGTTGCAAAGGGGTGGAATGAGCAGTTCTTC.

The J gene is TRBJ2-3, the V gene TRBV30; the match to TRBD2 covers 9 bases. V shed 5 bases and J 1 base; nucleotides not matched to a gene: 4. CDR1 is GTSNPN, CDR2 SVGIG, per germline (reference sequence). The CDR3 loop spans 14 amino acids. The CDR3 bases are TGTGCCTGGGCTAGACTAGCGGGCACAGATACGCAGTATTTT. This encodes CAWARLAGTDTQYF.

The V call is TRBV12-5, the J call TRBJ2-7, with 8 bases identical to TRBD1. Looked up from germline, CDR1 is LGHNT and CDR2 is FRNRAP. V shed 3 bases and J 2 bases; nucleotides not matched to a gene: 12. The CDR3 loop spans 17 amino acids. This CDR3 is CASGLTPLPGQAYEQYF. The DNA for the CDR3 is TGTGCTAGTGGTTTAACCCCCCTACCGGGACAGGCCTACGAGCAGTACTTC.

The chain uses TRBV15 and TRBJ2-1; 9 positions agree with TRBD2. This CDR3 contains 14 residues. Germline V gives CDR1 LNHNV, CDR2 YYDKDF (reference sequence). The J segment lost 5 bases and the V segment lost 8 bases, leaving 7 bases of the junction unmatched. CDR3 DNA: TGTGCCACCTCTGGCGGGAGGGCCCACAATGAGCAGTTCTTC. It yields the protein CATSGGRAHNEQFF.

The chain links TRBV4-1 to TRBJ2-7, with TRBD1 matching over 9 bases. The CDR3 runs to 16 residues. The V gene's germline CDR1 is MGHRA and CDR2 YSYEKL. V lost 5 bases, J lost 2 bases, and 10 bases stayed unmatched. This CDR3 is CASSISPGQGTYEQYF. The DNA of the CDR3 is TGCGCCAGCAGCATATCTCCGGGACAGGGAACCTACGAGCAGTACTTC.

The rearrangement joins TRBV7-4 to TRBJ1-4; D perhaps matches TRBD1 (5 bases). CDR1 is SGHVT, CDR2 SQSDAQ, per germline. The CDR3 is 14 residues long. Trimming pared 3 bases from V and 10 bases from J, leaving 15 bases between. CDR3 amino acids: CASSFFRGAGKLFF. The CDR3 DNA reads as TGTGCCAGCAGCTTCTTCCGGGGCGCGGGAAAACTGTTTTTT.

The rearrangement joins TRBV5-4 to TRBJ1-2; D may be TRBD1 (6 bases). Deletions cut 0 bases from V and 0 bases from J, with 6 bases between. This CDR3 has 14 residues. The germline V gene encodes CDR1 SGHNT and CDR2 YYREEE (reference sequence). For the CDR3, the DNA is TGTGCCAGCAGCTTGGACAGGGCTAACTATGGCTACACCTTC. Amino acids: CASSLDRANYGYTF. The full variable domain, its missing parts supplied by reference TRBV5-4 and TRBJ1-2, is ETGVTQSPTHLIKTRGQQVTLRCSSQSGHNTVSWYQQALGQGPQFIFQYYREEENGRGNFPPRFSGLQFPNYSSELNVNALELDDSALYLCASSLDRANYGYTFGSGTRLTVV.

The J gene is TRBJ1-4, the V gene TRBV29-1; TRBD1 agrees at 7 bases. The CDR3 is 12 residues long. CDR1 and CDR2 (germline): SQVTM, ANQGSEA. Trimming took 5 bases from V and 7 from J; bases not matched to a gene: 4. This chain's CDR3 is CSVPGGAEKLFF. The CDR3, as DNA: TGCAGCGTTCCAGGGGGAGCTGAAAAACTGTTTTTT.

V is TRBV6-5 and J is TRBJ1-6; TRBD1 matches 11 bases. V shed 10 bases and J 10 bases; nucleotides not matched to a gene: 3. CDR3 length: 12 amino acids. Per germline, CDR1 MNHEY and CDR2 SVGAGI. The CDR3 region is CATGQGDSPLHF. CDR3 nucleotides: TGTGCCACGGGACAGGGGGACTCACCCCTCCACTTT.

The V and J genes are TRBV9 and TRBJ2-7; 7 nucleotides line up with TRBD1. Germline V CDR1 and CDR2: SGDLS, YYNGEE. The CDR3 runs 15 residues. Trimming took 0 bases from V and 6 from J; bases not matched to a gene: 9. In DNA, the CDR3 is TGTGCCAGCAGCGTAGGCCTAGGGCCAGGGGGCGAGCAGTACTTC. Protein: CASSVGLGPGGEQYF.

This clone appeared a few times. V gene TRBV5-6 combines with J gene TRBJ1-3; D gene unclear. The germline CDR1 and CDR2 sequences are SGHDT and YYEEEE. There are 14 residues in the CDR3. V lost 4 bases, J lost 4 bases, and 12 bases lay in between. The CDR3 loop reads CASSPGPLGNTIYF. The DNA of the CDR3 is TGTGCCAGCAGCCCCGGGCCCCTAGGAAACACCATATATTTT.

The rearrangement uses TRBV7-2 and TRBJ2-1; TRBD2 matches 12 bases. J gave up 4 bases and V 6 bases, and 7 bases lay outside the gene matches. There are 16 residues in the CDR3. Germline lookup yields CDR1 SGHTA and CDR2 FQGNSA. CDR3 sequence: CASRPPGLAGYNEQFF. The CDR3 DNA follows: TGTGCCAGCAGACCTCCGGGACTAGCGGGTTACAATGAGCAGTTCTTC. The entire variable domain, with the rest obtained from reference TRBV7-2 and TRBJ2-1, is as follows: GAGVSQSPSNKVTEKGKDVELRCDPISGHTALYWYRQSLGQGLEFLIYFQGNSAPDKSGLPSDRFSAERTGGSVSTLTIQRTQQEDSAVYLCASRPPGLAGYNEQFFGPGTRLTVL.

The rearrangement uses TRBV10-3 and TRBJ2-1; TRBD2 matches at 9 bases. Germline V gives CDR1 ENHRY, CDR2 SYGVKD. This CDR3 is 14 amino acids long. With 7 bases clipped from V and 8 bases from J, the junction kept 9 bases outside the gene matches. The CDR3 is CAIKREAGGDEQFF. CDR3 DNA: TGTGCCATCAAACGAGAGGCGGGAGGGGATGAGCAGTTCTTC.

CDR3 sequence: CASSYAGGGTYEQYF. The CDR3 DNA reads TGTGCCAGCAGCTACGCAGGGGGAGGGACCTACGAGCAGTACTTC. The V gene is TRBV7-2, the J gene TRBJ2-7; D is tentatively TRBD1 or TRBD2 (7 bases each). The germline V gene encodes CDR1 SGHTA and CDR2 FQGNSA. There are 15 residues in the CDR3. Trimming took off 4 bases at V and 2 bases at J, with 15 bases between the two ends.

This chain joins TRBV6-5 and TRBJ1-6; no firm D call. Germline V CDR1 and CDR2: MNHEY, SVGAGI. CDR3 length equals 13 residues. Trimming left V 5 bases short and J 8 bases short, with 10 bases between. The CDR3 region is CASSTGRDSPLHF. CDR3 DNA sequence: TGTGCCAGCAGTACCGGGCGGGATTCACCCCTCCACTTT.

CDR3 sequence (DNA): TGTGCCTGGAGTGCCGGACACAACTCTGGAAACACCATATATTTT. Translating it yields CAWSAGHNSGNTIYF. The J gene is TRBJ1-3, the V gene TRBV30; possibly TRBD1 for D (5 bases). In germline, CDR1 is GTSNPN, CDR2 SVGIG (reference sequence). Between the trimmed V and J ends, which lost 1 base and 0 bases, there was a span of 10 bases. This CDR3 is 15 amino acids long.

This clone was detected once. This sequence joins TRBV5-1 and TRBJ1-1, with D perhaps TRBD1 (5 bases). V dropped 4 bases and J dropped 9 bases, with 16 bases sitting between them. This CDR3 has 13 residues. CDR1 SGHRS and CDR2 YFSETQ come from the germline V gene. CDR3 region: CASSAYGDSKAFF. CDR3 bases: TGCGCCAGCAGCGCGTACGGTGACAGTAAAGCTTTCTTT.